This entry concerns a single T cell receptor (beta chain). The protocol was immunoSEQ multiplex PCR, while the TCRdb copy is restricted to in-frame clones and leaves out a portion. This table holds 550,000 to 650,000 clones, 95% to 96% found once. Selected positively for CCR7 and CD45RO-negative, naive CD8 cells excluded terminally differentiated effector memory CD45RA+ cells. This specimen belongs to a study of shared clonotypes between healthy human individuals. CDR3 size: 17 residues. V dropped 5 bases and J dropped 4; count of bases not matched to a gene: 11. The germline V gene encodes CDR1 MDHEN and CDR2 SYDVKM.

The genes are TRBV28 and TRBJ2-3, with 11 bases that match TRBD2. The receptor's source is a woman aged 25 to 39 in good health. Sequenced: naive CD8+ T cells sorted from blood. CDR3 in amino acids: CASSVLLAGVQADTQYF. The CDR3 DNA reads TGTGCCAGCAGTGTCCTACTAGCGGGAGTTCAAGCAGATACGCAGTATTTT.